These T cell receptor beta chains were read from a single sample in a study of early T cells in non-severe SARS-CoV-2 infection. TCRdb itself ran the 5' RACE reads through MiXCR, one entry per CDR3 protein. The repertoire holds tens of thousands of distinct CDR3 sequences, with about 5% as singletons. Specimen: whole blood. The receptors here all came from an adult who was a healthcare worker with PCR-confirmed SARS-CoV-2 infection or an uninfected control (not recorded which). Each CDR3 is given with its conserved first and last residue. Fields, in order: clone size, D gene, J gene, V gene, CDR3 protein, CDR3 DNA. The D gene is left open where the match is weak. Size is omitted from some rows. Given values are once, few, many or a class for expanded clones.

>NA|TRBD1|TRBJ2-1|TRBV3-1
CASSLPGQEDEQFF
TGTGCCAGCAGCCTGCCGGGACAGGAAGATGAGCAGTTCTTC
>many|NA|TRBJ2-4|TRBV7-9
CASSLAREGLAKNIQYF
TGTGCCAGCAGCTTAGCGCGTGAAGGGTTGGCCAAAAACATTCAGTACTTC
>many|NA|TRBJ2-6|TRBV15
CATSRSGRLSGANVLTF
TGTGCCACCAGCAGATCGGGACGGCTCTCTGGGGCCAACGTCCTGACTTTC
>many|NA|TRBJ2-7|TRBV19
CASSIQGRNEQYF
TGTGCCAGTAGTATTCAGGGTAGGAACGAGCAGTACTTC
>many|TRBD1|TRBJ2-7|TRBV10-3
CAIRDSFSYEQYF
TGTGCCATCCGGGACAGTTTCTCCTACGAGCAGTACTTC
>many|NA|TRBJ1-1|TRBV5-1
CASSFDSATEAFF
TGCGCCAGCAGCTTCGATAGTGCCACTGAAGCTTTCTTT
>many|NA|TRBJ2-2|TRBV5-4
CASSPSGAAGELFF
TGTGCCAGCAGCCCATCGGGAGCAGCAGGGGAGCTGTTTTTT
>many|TRBD1|TRBJ2-7|TRBV7-2
CASSSSGTGVTEQYF
TGTGCCAGCAGCTCTTCCGGGACAGGGGTTACGGAGCAGTACTTC
>few|NA|TRBJ1-2|TRBV29-1
CSVGGNYGYTF
TGCAGCGTTGGGGGTAACTATGGCTACACCTTC
>NA|TRBD2|TRBJ2-5|TRBV30
CAWRSSGVQETQYF
TGTGCCTGGAGGTCTAGCGGCGTCCAAGAGACCCAGTACTTC
>many|NA|TRBJ1-2|TRBV5-6
CASSLFLGPANYGYTF
TGTGCCAGCAGCTTGTTTCTGGGTCCGGCGAACTATGGCTACACCTTC
>many|NA|TRBJ2-1|TRBV6-5
CASSYSNSVRNEQFF
TGTGCCAGCAGTTACTCGAATAGCGTTCGCAATGAGCAGTTCTTC
>many|TRBD2|TRBJ2-1|TRBV20-1
CSARGLSYGIYEQFF
TGCAGTGCTAGGGGACTATCCTACGGAATCTATGAGCAGTTCTTC
>NA|TRBD1|TRBJ2-3|TRBV29-1
CSVPGGAADTQYF
TGCAGCGTTCCAGGGGGTGCGGCAGATACGCAGTATTTT
>NA|NA|TRBJ2-5|TRBV12-3/TRBV12-4
CASSFLGRTTNEETQYF
TGTGCCAGCAGTTTCTTGGGCCGGACTACCAATGAAGAGACCCAGTACTTC
>many|NA|TRBJ1-5|TRBV5-1
CASSLGGQSGQPQHF
TGCGCCAGCAGCTTGGGGGGCCAATCGGGTCAGCCCCAGCATTTT